The T cell receptor (beta chain) described here comes from a study of cytomegalovirus exposure and HLA in healthy donors. Whole-study results and caveats: It was confirmed in vitro that a few of the CMV-associated chains were specific for CMV antigens.

This PCR relied on a set of 60 Vbeta primers and 13 Jbeta primers. Here immunoSEQ multiplex PCR was the method, and the copy in TCRdb shows in-frame clones only, minus some. The repertoire holds approximately 210,000 clones, with 79% as singletons. CDR3 length: 13 residues. Trimming stripped 3 bases from V and 3 bases from J, with 10 bases between. Germline V gene data show CDR1 as SGHNT and CDR2 as YYREEE (reference sequence). Notes on this clone: The antigen remains unidentified.

Sequenced material: PBMCs. The clonotype comes from a girl between 5 and 17 years old in good health and CMV-seropositive. V and J are TRBV5-4 and TRBJ2-7, with a weak D call TRBD1 (6 bases). The CDR3 DNA is TGTGCCAGCAGCTCCCGAGGGGGCTACGAGCAGTACTTC. This encodes CASSSRGGYEQYF.